This T cell receptor beta chain is from a study of PD-1 blockade in classical Hodgkin lymphoma. As for the study in general: Patients got intravenous nivolumab 3 mg/kg every 2 weeks.

The germline gives CDR1 SGDLS, CDR2 YYNGEE. The CDR3 consists of 16 residues. V dropped 4 bases and J dropped 4 bases, with 18 bases sitting between them. Whole-study findings and limits: Factors driving the repertoire differences, possibly disease activity or prior therapy, remain undefined. Those achieving complete response showed baseline diversity like newly diagnosed patients.

Indicated time point: cycle 4 day 1 (C4D1), after 6 weeks of nivolumab. All the patients suffered relapse after autologous stem cell transplantation, and brentuximab vedotin exposure differed. CD4+ T cells were purified from thawed PBMCs by magnetic negative selection. Best outcomes ranged across complete response, partial response and progressive disease. The protocol was immunoSEQ multiplex PCR, while the TCRdb copy is restricted to in-frame clones and leaves out a portion. The sample lists 25,000 to 35,000 clones, 65% to 80% occurring once. This clone was picked up a small number of times. Its matching antigen is unknown.

V and J are TRBV9 and TRBJ1-5; D not certain. Sequences were derived from CD4+ T cells from blood, sampled before the fourth cycle of nivolumab. The receptor comes from a human donor with classical Hodgkin lymphoma. The CDR3 sequence is CASSPKGRRKNQPQHF. CDR3 DNA sequence: TGTGCCAGCAGCCCGAAGGGCCGTCGAAAGAATCAGCCCCAGCATTTT.